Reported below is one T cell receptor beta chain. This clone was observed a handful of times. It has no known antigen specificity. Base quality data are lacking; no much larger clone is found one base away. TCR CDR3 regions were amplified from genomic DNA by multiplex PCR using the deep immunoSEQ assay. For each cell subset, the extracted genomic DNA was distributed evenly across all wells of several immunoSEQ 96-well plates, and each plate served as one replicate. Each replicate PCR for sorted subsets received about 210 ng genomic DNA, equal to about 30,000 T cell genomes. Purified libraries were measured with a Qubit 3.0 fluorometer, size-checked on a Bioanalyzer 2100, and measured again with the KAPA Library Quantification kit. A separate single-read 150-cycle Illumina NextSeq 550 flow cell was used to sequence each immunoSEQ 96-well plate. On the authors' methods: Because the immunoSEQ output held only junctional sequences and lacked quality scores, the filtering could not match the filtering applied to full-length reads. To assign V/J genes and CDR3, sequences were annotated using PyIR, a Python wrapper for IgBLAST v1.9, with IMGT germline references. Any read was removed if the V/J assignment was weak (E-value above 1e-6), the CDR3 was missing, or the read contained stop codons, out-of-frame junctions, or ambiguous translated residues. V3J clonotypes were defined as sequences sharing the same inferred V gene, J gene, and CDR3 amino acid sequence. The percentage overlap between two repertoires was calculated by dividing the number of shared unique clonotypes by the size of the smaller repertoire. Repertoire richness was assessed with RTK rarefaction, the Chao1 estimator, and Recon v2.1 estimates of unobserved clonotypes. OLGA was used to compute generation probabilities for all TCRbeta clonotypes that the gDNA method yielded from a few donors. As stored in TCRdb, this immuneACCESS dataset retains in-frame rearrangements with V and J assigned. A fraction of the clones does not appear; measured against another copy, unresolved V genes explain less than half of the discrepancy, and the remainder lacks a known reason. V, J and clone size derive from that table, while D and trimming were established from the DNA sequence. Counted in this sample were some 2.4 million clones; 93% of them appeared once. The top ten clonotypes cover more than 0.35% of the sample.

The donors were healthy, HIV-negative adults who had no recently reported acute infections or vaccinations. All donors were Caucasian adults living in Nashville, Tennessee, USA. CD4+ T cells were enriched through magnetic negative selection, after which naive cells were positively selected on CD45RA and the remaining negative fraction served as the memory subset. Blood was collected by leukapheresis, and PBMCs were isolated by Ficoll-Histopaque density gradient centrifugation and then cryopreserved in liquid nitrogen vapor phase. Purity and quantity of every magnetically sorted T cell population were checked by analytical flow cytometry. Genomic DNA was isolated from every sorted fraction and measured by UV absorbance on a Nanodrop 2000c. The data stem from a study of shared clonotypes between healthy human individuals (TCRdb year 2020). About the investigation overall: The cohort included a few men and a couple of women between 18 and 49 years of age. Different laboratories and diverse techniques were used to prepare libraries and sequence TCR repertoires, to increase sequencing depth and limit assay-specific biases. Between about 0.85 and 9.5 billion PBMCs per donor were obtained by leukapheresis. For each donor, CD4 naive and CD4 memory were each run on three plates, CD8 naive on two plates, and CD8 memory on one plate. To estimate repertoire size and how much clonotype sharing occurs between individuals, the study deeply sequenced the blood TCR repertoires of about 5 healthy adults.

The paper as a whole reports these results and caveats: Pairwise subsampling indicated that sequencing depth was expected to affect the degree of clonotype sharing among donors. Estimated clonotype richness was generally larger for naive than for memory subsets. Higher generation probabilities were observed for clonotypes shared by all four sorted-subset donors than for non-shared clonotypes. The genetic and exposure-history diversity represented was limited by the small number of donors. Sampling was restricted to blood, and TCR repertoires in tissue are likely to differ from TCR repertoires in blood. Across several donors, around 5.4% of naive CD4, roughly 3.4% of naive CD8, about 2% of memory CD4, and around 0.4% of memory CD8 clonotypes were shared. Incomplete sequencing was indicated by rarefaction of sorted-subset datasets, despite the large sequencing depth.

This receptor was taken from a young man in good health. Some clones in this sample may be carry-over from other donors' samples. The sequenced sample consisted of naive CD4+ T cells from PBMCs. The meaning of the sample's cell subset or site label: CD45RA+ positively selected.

The base sequence is TGTGCCAGCAAGGACAACTACGAGCAGTACTTC. This translates into CASKDNYEQYF. In this chain, TRBV21-1 is recombined with TRBJ2-7; the D call TRBD1 from the table was never checked on the DNA. TRBV21-1 is given as a pseudogene. Counted from cysteine to phenylalanine, this CDR3 has 11 amino acids. Only the CDR3 part of the read is kept: 33 bases, read in frame from the first base.